Each of the 2 T cell receptor beta chains below was sequenced from the same sample in a study of T cells after yellow fever vaccination. One entry per CDR3 protein results from TCRdb running MiXCR on the 5' RACE reads. The table records hundreds of thousands of distinct CDR3 sequences, around 13% of them present only once. The sample in question was CD4+ T cells sorted from PBMCs, obtained 15 days after the yellow fever booster vaccination. All receptors derive from a man aged 18 to 30 who received the YFV17D yellow fever vaccine.

This clonotype was counted many times. The chain couples TRBV7-3 to TRBJ2-3; TRBD2 matches at 9 bases. Germline CDR1 SGHTA, CDR2 FQGTGA. The CDR3 runs 14 residues. V was pared by 6 bases and J by 4 bases, with 5 bases of the junction left unmatched. The CDR3 DNA reads TGTGCCAGCAGTCCAGCGGGGGGCGCAGATACGCAGTATTTT. Its translation is CASSPAGGADTQYF.

This clonotype was counted at least ten times. The V gene is TRBV7-2, the J gene TRBJ2-4; D possibly matches TRBD1 or TRBD2 (6 bases each). The V gene's germline CDR1 is SGHTA and CDR2 FQGNSA. V was clipped by 5 bases and J by 7 bases, with 12 bases between them. The CDR3 is 13 residues long. The CDR3 DNA reads as TGTGCCAGCAGCCCCCAAGGGGGGAACATTCAGTACTTC. Amino acids: CASSPQGGNIQYF.